This TCR beta chain was recorded in a study of cytomegalovirus exposure and HLA in healthy donors. The study's findings and limits: Many donors shared some public TCRs, even though most TCR sequences were rare.

The repertoire was sequenced with immunoSEQ multiplex PCR; TCRdb's copy has only in-frame clones and lacks some. The sample has approximately 230,000 clones, roughly 84% seen once; the top ten hold approximately 12%. Concerning this clone: Its antigen is not identified.

The receptor's source is a man in his late teens or twenties in good health and CMV-seropositive. The sample consisted of PBMCs.

CDR3: CASSKGKGGGKVNQPQHF. CDR3 bases: TGTGCCAGCAGTAAAGGGAAGGGTGGAGGGAAAGTCAATCAGCCCCAGCATTTT. This chain links TRBV27 with TRBJ1-5, with D unclear. Trimming took off 5 bases at V and 3 bases at J, with 23 bases between the two ends. This CDR3 is 18 amino acids long. Per germline, CDR1 MNHEY and CDR2 SMNVEV (reference sequence).